What follows are 9 T cell receptor beta chains derived from one specimen sequenced in a study of T cell responses to AZD1222 COVID-19 vaccine. Sequencing used immunoSEQ multiplex PCR; TCRdb keeps in-frame clones, though not all of them. This repertoire shows about 40,000 clones, 65% to 85% found once; its top ten account for 15% to 20%. The sample here was peripheral blood, taken 28 days after the second AZD1222 dose. These receptors originate from an adult who received the AZD1222 COVID-19 vaccine.

This chain links TRBV19 with TRBJ1-5; D gene unclear. Germline V CDR1 and CDR2: LNHDA, SQIVND (reference sequence). This CDR3 spans 12 amino acids. The V gene lost 5 bases and the J gene lost 5 bases, with 7 bases spanning the gap. CDR3 region: CASSRMDQPQHF. The CDR3 DNA follows: TGTGCCAGTAGTCGAATGGATCAGCCCCAGCATTTT.

This rearrangement joins TRBV7-6 to TRBJ2-5; D is ambiguous. CDR1 is SGHVS, CDR2 FNYEAQ, per germline. V dropped 0 bases and J dropped 5 bases, with 7 bases sitting between them. The CDR3 contains 13 residues. CDR3 DNA sequence: TGTGCCAGCAGCTTAGCCCGCGTTGAGACCCAGTACTTC. Protein product: CASSLARVETQYF.

This chain links TRBV6-5 with TRBJ2-1, with TRBD2 as a possible D gene (7 bases). The CDR3 is 16 residues long. With 0 bases removed from V and 2 bases from J, the gap between germline ends came to 11 bases. Germline V gene lookup returns CDR1 MNHEY and CDR2 SVGAGI. CDR3 nucleotide sequence: TGTGCCAGCAGTTACTCTCGCGGGGGCGCCTACAATGAGCAGTTCTTC. Translated, it gives CASSYSRGGAYNEQFF.

This chain connects TRBV7-2 to TRBJ1-5; 7 bases align to TRBD1. The V gene end was trimmed by 4 bases and the J gene end by 1 base; junction bases not matched to a gene: 4. Germline CDR1 SGHTA, CDR2 FQGNSA. This CDR3 comprises 15 residues. In nucleotides, the CDR3 is TGTGCCAGCAGCTCTACCAGGGGGAGCAATCAGCCCCAGCATTTT. Residues: CASSSTRGSNQPQHF.

The rearrangement joins TRBV7-3 to TRBJ2-3, with D perhaps TRBD2 (6 bases). The CDR3 sequence is 15 residues long. The ends were cut back, 1 base at V and 1 base at J, with 9 bases in the middle. From germline, CDR1 is SGHTA and CDR2 FQGTGA. In DNA form, the CDR3 reads TGTGCCAGCAGCTTAAATTCGGGGGGCACAGATACGCAGTATTTT. It specifies CASSLNSGGTDTQYF.

The chain recombines TRBV3-1 (or the pseudogene TRBV3-2) with TRBJ2-7, with 7 positions matching TRBD1. V was clipped by 1 base and J by 6 bases; unmatched bases: 3. The germline CDR1 and CDR2 sequences are LGHDT and YNNKEL (reference sequence). CDR3 length: 13 residues. CDR3 bases: TGTGCCAGCAGCCAAGTGACAGGGATCGAGCAGTACTTC. Its protein is CASSQVTGIEQYF.

This chain uses TRBV24-1 with TRBJ2-5, with D tentatively TRBD2 (5 bases). Germline V gene lookup returns CDR1 KGHDR and CDR2 SFDVKD. The CDR3 runs 15 residues. V shed 0 bases and J shed 5 bases, with 12 bases lying between them. DNA for the CDR3: TGTGCCACCAGTGATTTGCAAGAGGGTAGGGAGACCCAGTACTTC. Protein: CATSDLQEGRETQYF.

The chain employs TRBV5-4 and TRBJ2-1; D is undetermined. The CDR3 is 11 residues long. V dropped 4 bases and J dropped 9 bases, with 8 bases sitting between them. CDR1 and CDR2 (germline): SGHNT, YYREEE (reference sequence). The CDR3 region is CASSTAVEQFF. CDR3 nucleotides: TGTGCCAGCAGCACCGCGGTTGAGCAGTTCTTC.

The chain is built from TRBV29-1 and TRBJ1-2; D is ambiguous. The V end was cut by 3 bases, the J end by 8 bases, with 4 bases between. The CDR3 spans 9 residues. CDR1 is SQVTM and CDR2 is ANQGSEA in the germline V gene. As DNA, the CDR3 is TGCAGCGTTGACCGAGGCTACACCTTC. Its translation: CSVDRGYTF.